Below are 17 T cell receptor beta chains sequenced from a single sample in a study of blood T cells in healthy people across ages. The second PCR ran about 6 to 11 cycles with a sample-barcoded 5' primer and J-beta primers. Using its own MiXCR run on the 5' RACE reads, TCRdb lists one record per CDR3 protein. The table includes roughly 680,000 distinct CDR3 sequences, 20% to 25% detected once. The material sequenced was blood. These receptor sequences come from a man aged 70-80 years in good health.

This clonotype appeared a few times. The rearrangement uses TRBV12-3 or TRBV12-4 and TRBJ2-7, with 8 nucleotides matching TRBD1. Trimming cost V 5 bases and J 4 bases; bases outside gene matches: 4. The CDR3 covers 13 residues. This CDR3 is CASSQGALYEQYF. The CDR3 DNA reads TGTGCCAGCAGTCAGGGGGCTCTGTACGAGCAGTACTTC.

In regard to this clonotype: This could be a read error, since a much larger clone is one nucleotide away. V gene TRBV9 combines with J gene TRBJ2-7; D possibly corresponds to TRBD2 (5 bases). The V gene's germline CDR1 is SGDLS and CDR2 YYNGEE. The CDR3 runs to 14 residues. CDR3 region: CSSSVGGQGYEQYF. CDR3 nucleotides: TGTTCCAGCAGCGTAGGCGGGCAAGGCTACGAGCAGTACTTC.

This clonotype was seen a handful of times. This chain uses TRBV11-2 with TRBJ2-3; possibly TRBD2 for D (5 bases). CDR3 size: 15 residues. V lost 0 bases, J lost 2 bases, and 9 bases lay in between. Germline CDR1 SGHAT, CDR2 FQNNGV. The CDR3 protein is CASSLDHGNTDTQYF. CDR3 nucleotide sequence: TGTGCCAGCAGCTTAGATCACGGGAACACAGATACGCAGTATTTT.

The chain employs TRBV3-1 and TRBJ1-2; a weak D match, TRBD1 (5 bases). CDR1 is LGHDT and CDR2 is YNNKEL in the germline V gene (reference sequence). This CDR3 has 13 amino acids. V lost 4 bases and J 7 bases, leaving 13 bases between the germline ends. CDR3 region: CASSPQSGFGYTF. CDR3 nucleotide sequence: TGTGCCAGCAGCCCTCAATCAGGGTTTGGCTACACCTTC.

This clonotype came up a few times. V gene TRBV29-1 combines with J gene TRBJ1-2, with D unresolved. Trimming removed 3 bases from V and 4 bases from J, with 9 bases in between. CDR1 and CDR2 from the germline V gene are SQVTM and ANQGSEA. This CDR3 has 12 residues. The CDR3 nucleotides read TGCAGCGTTGATATTTACAGCTATGGCTACACCTTC. It translates to CSVDIYSYGYTF.

In this sample, this clonotype turned up a few times. This chain connects TRBV2 to TRBJ2-5, with TRBD1 matching 7 bases. The CDR3 loop spans 14 amino acids. CDR1 and CDR2 (germline): SNHLY, FYNNEI. V was pared by 6 bases and J by 3 bases, with 7 bases of the junction left unmatched. DNA for the CDR3: TGTGCCAGCAGGAAGAGACAGGGAGAAGAGACCCAGTACTTC. Its protein is CASRKRQGEETQYF.

The chain carries TRBV15 and TRBJ1-4; D remains unclear. This CDR3 comprises 15 residues. V was pared by 2 bases and J by 7 bases, with 14 bases between. CDR1 is LNHNV and CDR2 is YYDKDF in the germline V gene (reference sequence). CDR3 protein: CATSRSRDSLEKLFF. The CDR3 nucleotides are TGTGCCACCAGCAGATCCCGGGATTCCCTTGAAAAACTGTTTTTT.

The table lists this clonotype with a few counts. The chain uses TRBV6-5 and TRBJ2-1; D might be TRBD1 or TRBD2, each matching 6 bases. This CDR3 region has 16 residues. V shed 0 bases and J shed 2 bases, with 11 bases lying between them. CDR1 is MNHEY, CDR2 SVGAGI, per germline. The CDR3 DNA sequence: TGTGCCAGCAGTTACTCACGGGGGCCCCCCTACAATGAGCAGTTCTTC. Its translation: CASSYSRGPPYNEQFF.

This chain joins TRBV28 and TRBJ2-3, with a weak D call TRBD1 (6 bases). The CDR3 is 13 amino acids. V lost 2 bases to trimming and J lost 8 bases, with 11 bases between them. Germline V gene data show CDR1 as MDHEN and CDR2 as SYDVKM. CDR3 nucleotide sequence: TGTGCCAGCAGTTTAGCTACAGGGAGTACGCAGTATTTT. This gives the protein CASSLATGSTQYF.

The sample holds a few counts of this clonotype. V gene TRBV14 combines with J gene TRBJ2-7, with TRBD1 matching over 7 bases. Per germline, CDR1 SGHDN and CDR2 FVKESK. The CDR3 extends over 14 amino acids. Trimming removed 2 bases from V and 6 bases from J; junction bases left unmatched: 7. CDR3 DNA: TGTGCCAGCAGCCAAAGGGCGACAGGGATCGAGCAGTACTTC. Protein product: CASSQRATGIEQYF.

This chain joins TRBV29-1 and TRBJ2-3; weak D call: TRBD2 (5 bases). Per the germline V gene, CDR1 is SQVTM and CDR2 is ANQGSEA. The CDR3 loop spans 13 amino acids. V lost 2 bases and J 5 bases, leaving 11 bases between the germline ends. Here the CDR3 DNA reads TGCAGCGTTGAATCCGGGGTTAGAGATACGCAGTATTTT. Its translation: CSVESGVRDTQYF.

The chain links TRBV20-1 to TRBJ2-3; D is unresolved. Germline V lookup: CDR1 DFQATT, CDR2 SNEGSKA (reference sequence). The CDR3 is 12 amino acids. Trimming removed 1 base from V and 4 bases from J, with 6 bases in between. The CDR3 nucleotides are TGCAGTGCTAGAGCCCGCGCAGATACGCAGTATTTT. Protein: CSARARADTQYF.

This clonotype was observed a few times. This chain links TRBV6-4 with TRBJ1-4; 10 positions match TRBD1. CDR3 length: 15 amino acids. CDR1 is MRHNA and CDR2 is SNTAGT in the germline V gene. With 2 bases clipped from V and 6 bases from J, the junction kept 3 bases outside the gene matches. Here the CDR3 reads CASSDPTGGYEKLFF. The CDR3 DNA sequence: TGTGCCAGCAGTGACCCGACAGGGGGCTATGAAAAACTGTTTTTT.

This clonotype was seen a few times. J is TRBJ2-7 and V is TRBV7-9; D not resolved. The CDR3 runs 11 residues. Germline V gene sequence: CDR1 SEHNR, CDR2 FQNEAQ (reference sequence). The V and J ends lost 3 bases and 6 bases respectively, with 6 bases between them. The CDR3 DNA reads TGTGCCAGCAGCTTCCTGGGCGAGCAGTACTTC. It codes for CASSFLGEQYF. Supplemented by reference TRBV7-9 and TRBJ2-7, the full variable domain reads DTGVSQNPRHKITKRGQNVTFRCDPISEHNRLYWYRQTLGQGPEFLTYFQNEAQLEKSRLLSDRFSAERPKGSFSTLEIQRTEQGDSAMYLCASSFLGEQYFGPGTRLTVT.

This clonotype has more than one count but fewer than ten. This sequence joins TRBV7-3 and TRBJ2-3, with D perhaps TRBD2 (6 bases). Per germline, CDR1 SGHTA and CDR2 FQGTGA. Trimming shortened V by 1 base and J by 4 bases, and 18 bases separated the two germline ends. CDR3 length equals 17 residues. CDR3: CASSLNARGITPDTQYF. The CDR3 DNA is TGTGCCAGCAGCTTAAACGCCCGGGGGATAACCCCAGATACGCAGTATTTT.

This rearrangement joins TRBV6-5 to TRBJ1-1; 7 nucleotides match TRBD1. The V and J ends lost 8 bases and 3 bases, in that order; junction bases with no gene match: 6. The CDR3 spans 13 residues. CDR1 is MNHEY and CDR2 is SVGAGI in the germline V gene. The CDR3 DNA reads as TGTGCCAGCCAAGACAGGGAGGACACTGAAGCTTTCTTT. Residues: CASQDREDTEAFF.

This chain connects TRBV11-2 to TRBJ1-4, with 7 positions matching TRBD1. The germline V gene has CDR1 SGHAT and CDR2 FQNNGV. The CDR3 loop spans 14 amino acids. The V and J ends lost 5 bases and 12 bases, in that order; junction bases with no gene match: 12. The CDR3 here is CASSPSPRRGELFF. The CDR3 bases are TGTGCCAGCAGCCCATCCCCGCGCAGGGGGGAACTGTTTTTT.